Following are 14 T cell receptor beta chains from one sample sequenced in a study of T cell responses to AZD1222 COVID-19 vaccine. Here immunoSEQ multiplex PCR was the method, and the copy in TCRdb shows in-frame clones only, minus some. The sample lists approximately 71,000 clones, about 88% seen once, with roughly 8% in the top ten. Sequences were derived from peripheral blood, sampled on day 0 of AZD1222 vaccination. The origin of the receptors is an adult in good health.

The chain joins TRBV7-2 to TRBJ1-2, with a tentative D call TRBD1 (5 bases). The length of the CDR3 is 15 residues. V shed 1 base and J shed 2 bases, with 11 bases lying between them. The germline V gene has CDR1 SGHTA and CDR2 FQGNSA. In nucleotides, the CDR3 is TGTGCCAGCAGCTTAGGCGAACGGACAAACTATGGCTACACCTTC. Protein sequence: CASSLGERTNYGYTF.

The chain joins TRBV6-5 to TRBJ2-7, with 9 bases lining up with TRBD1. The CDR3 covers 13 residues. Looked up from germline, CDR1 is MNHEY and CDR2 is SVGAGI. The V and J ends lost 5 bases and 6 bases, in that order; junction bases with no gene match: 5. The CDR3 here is CASSTGGGGEQYF. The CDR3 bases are TGTGCCAGCAGTACAGGGGGCGGGGGCGAGCAGTACTTC.

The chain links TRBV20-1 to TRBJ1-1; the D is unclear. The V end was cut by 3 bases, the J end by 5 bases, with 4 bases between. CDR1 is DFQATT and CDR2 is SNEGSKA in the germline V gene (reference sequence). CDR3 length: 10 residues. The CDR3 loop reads CSARWTEAFF. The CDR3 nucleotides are TGCAGTGCTAGGTGGACTGAAGCTTTCTTT.

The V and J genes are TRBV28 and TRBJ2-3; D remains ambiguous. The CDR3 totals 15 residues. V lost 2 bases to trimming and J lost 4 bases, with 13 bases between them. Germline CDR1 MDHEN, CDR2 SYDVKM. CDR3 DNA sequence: TGTGCCAGCAGTTTAAAATCATGGGGTGCAGATACGCAGTATTTT. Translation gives CASSLKSWGADTQYF.

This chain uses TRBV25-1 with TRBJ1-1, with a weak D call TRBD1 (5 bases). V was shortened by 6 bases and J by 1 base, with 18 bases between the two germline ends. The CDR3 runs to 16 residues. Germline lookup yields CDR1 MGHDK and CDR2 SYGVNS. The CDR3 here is CASRTRGGGRNTEAFF. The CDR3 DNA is TGTGCCAGCAGGACACGAGGCGGGGGTCGGAACACTGAAGCTTTCTTT.

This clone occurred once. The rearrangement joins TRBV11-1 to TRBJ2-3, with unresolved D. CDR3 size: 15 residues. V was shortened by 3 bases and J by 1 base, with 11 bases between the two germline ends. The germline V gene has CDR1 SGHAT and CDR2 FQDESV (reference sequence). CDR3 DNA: TGTGCCAGCAGCTTTCGGAGAGACGGCACAGATACGCAGTATTTT. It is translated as CASSFRRDGTDTQYF.

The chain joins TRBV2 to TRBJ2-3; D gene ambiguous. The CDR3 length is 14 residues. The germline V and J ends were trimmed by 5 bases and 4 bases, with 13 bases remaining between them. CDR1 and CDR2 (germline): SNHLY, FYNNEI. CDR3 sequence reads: CASSPSLGADTQYF. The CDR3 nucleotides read TGTGCCAGCAGTCCCTCCCTAGGAGCAGATACGCAGTATTTT.

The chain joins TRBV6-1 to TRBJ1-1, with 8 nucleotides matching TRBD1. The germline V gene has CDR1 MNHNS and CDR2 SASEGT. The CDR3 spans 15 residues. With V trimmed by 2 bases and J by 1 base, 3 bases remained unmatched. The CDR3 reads CASSEQGARNTEAFF. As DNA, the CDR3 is TGTGCCAGCAGTGAACAGGGGGCTCGGAACACTGAAGCTTTCTTT.

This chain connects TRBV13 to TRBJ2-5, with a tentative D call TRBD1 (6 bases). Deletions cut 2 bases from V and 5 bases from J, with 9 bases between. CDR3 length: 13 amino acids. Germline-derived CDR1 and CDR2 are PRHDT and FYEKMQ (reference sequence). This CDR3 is CASSLTRGETQYF. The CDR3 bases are TGTGCCAGCAGCTTAACTAGGGGGGAGACCCAGTACTTC.

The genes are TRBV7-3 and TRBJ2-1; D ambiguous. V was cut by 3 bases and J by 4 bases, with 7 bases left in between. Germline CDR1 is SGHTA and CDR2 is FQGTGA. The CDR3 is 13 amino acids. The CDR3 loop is CASSLVAYNEQFF. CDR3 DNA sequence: TGTGCCAGCAGCTTGGTGGCTTACAATGAGCAGTTCTTC.

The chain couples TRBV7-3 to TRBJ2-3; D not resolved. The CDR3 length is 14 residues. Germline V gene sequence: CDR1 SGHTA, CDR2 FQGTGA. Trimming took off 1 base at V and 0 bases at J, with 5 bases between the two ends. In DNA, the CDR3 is TGTGCCAGCAGCTTAATTGCGAGCACAGATACGCAGTATTTT. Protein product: CASSLIASTDTQYF.

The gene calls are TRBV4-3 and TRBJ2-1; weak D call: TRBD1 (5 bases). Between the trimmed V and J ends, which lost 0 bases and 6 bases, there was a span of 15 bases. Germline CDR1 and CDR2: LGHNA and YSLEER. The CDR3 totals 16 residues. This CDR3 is CASSQDRVGALNEQFF. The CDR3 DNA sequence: TGCGCCAGCAGCCAAGACCGGGTAGGGGCTCTCAATGAGCAGTTCTTC.

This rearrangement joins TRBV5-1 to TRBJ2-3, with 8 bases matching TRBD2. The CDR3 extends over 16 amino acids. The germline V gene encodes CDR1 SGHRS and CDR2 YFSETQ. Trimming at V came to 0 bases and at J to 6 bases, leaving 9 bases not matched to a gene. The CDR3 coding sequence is TGCGCCAGCAGCTTGGTGTCCGGGAGGGCCTTTGATACGCAGTATTTT. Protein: CASSLVSGRAFDTQYF.

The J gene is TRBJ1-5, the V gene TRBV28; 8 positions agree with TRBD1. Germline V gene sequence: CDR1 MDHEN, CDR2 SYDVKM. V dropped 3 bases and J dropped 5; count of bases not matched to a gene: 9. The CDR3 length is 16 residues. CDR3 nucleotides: TGTGCCAGCAGTTTGGGGGGCAGGGGGCCTGATCAGCCCCAGCATTTT. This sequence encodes CASSLGGRGPDQPQHF. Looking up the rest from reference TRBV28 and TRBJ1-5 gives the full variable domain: DVKVTQSSRYLVKRTGEKVFLECVQDMDHENMFWYRQDPGLGLRLIYFSYDVKMKEKGDIPEGYSVSREKKERFSLILESASTNQTSMYLCASSLGGRGPDQPQHFGDGTRLSIL.